The 15 T cell receptor beta chains listed next were all sequenced from one sample in a study of CD8+ T cells in alopecia areata. The treatment: oral pan-JAK inhibitor, 5-10 mg twice daily. Reverse transcribed after extraction, RNA yielded cDNA as the sequencing template. Data came from immunoSEQ multiplex PCR; TCRdb stores just in-frame clones and leaves some out. The data hold roughly 190,000 clones, with 45% to 65% observed a single time. The specimen comprised CD4+ T cells sorted from blood, sampled at week 4, from a patient treated with tofacitinib. Receptors originate from a human donor with alopecia areata.

The chain is built from TRBV6-5 and TRBJ1-1; D remains ambiguous. Trimming stripped 5 bases from V and 7 bases from J, with 14 bases between. The CDR3 length is 13 residues. CDR1 and CDR2 from the germline V gene are MNHEY and SVGAGI. As DNA, the CDR3 is TGTGCCAGCAGTCTAGCAACGACTCGTGAAGCTTTCTTT. As protein: CASSLATTREAFF.

This clone appeared once. The V and J genes are TRBV2 and TRBJ1-4, with D unclear. CDR3 length: 12 residues. From germline, CDR1 is SNHLY and CDR2 FYNNEI. Trimming took 11 bases from V and 8 from J, leaving 15 bases between them. The CDR3 sequence: CAGRTDVEKLFF. The CDR3 DNA is TGTGCCGGCCGAACGGATGTAGAAAAACTGTTTTTT.

V gene TRBV29-1 combines with J gene TRBJ2-1; D not certain. The CDR3 extends over 11 amino acids. V was trimmed by 4 bases and J by 9 bases, leaving 10 bases between them. The germline V gene encodes CDR1 SQVTM and CDR2 ANQGSEA. This CDR3 is CSVGSGSEQFF. CDR3 bases: TGCAGCGTTGGATCTGGATCTGAGCAGTTCTTC.

The V call is TRBV30, the J call TRBJ1-1; D is unclear. CDR3 size: 13 residues. From germline, CDR1 is GTSNPN and CDR2 SVGIG (reference sequence). Trimming cost V 3 bases and J 2 bases, with 10 bases left between them. The CDR3, as DNA: TGTGCCTGGAGGCCAAGTACCAACACTGAAGCTTTCTTT. Its protein product is CAWRPSTNTEAFF.

The chain joins TRBV6-6 to TRBJ2-7; 10 positions match TRBD2. From germline, CDR1 is MNHNY and CDR2 SVGAGI (reference sequence). With 2 bases clipped from V and 4 bases from J, the junction kept 8 bases outside the gene matches. CDR3 size: 16 residues. The CDR3 here is CASSYLSSGRMYEQYF. DNA for the CDR3: TGTGCCAGCAGTTACCTATCTAGCGGGAGAATGTACGAGCAGTACTTC.

This clone was observed a few times. The genes are TRBV29-1 and TRBJ2-7, with TRBD1 matching 11 bases. CDR1 and CDR2 from the germline V gene are SQVTM and ANQGSEA. With V trimmed by 3 bases and J by 6 bases, 4 bases remained unmatched. This CDR3 region has 13 residues. The CDR3 DNA sequence: TGCAGCGTTGACGGACAGGGGGCCGCCGAGCAGTACTTC. Translating it yields CSVDGQGAAEQYF.

The chain employs TRBV6-5 and TRBJ2-3; D is ambiguous. Germline assignment: CDR1 MNHEY and CDR2 SVGAGI. With 3 bases removed from V and 1 base from J, the gap between germline ends came to 8 bases. The CDR3 is 14 amino acids. CDR3: CASSYNGRTDTQYF. The CDR3, as DNA: TGTGCCAGCAGTTATAACGGGCGCACAGATACGCAGTATTTT.

This clone was observed a handful of times. The rearrangement joins TRBV6-1 to TRBJ1-5; D not resolved. Per the germline V gene, CDR1 is MNHNS and CDR2 is SASEGT. The V and J ends lost 4 bases and 8 bases respectively, with 6 bases between them. The CDR3 loop spans 11 amino acids. CDR3 coding DNA: TGTGCCAGCAGTGTTGGAAAGCCCCAGCATTTT. It specifies CASSVGKPQHF.

The chain employs TRBV21-1 and TRBJ2-5. TRBV21-1 is shown as a pseudogene. This CDR3 has 16 amino acids. This chain's CDR3 is CASSRGPIGLRETQYF. CDR3 in DNA: TGTGCCAGCAGCAGAGGACCTATAGGGTTAAGAGAGACCCAGTACTTC.

The rearrangement links TRBV7-9 to TRBJ2-5; D is ambiguous. Trimming took off 0 bases at V and 1 base at J, with 6 bases between the two ends. The CDR3 totals 14 residues. Germline V gene sequence: CDR1 SEHNR, CDR2 FQNEAQ (reference sequence). The CDR3 DNA reads as TGTGCCAGCAGCTTAGCCCTTACCCAAGAGACCCAGTACTTC. This sequence encodes CASSLALTQETQYF.

The chain has TRBV10-3 and TRBJ2-5; D remains ambiguous. The CDR3 sequence is 13 residues long. The V end lost 4 bases, the J end lost 3 bases, and 9 bases lay between the germline ends. The germline CDR1 and CDR2 sequences are ENHRY and SYGVKD. DNA for the CDR3: TGTGCCATCAGTGGCATTCCGGAAGAGACCCAGTACTTC. Translation gives CAISGIPEETQYF.

This rearrangement joins TRBV5-1 to TRBJ1-2; TRBD1 matches 7 bases. Trimming removed 4 bases from V and 2 bases from J; junction bases left unmatched: 5. This CDR3 region has 14 residues. Germline V gene data show CDR1 as SGHRS and CDR2 as YFSETQ. Written as DNA, the CDR3 is TGCGCCAGCAGCCTCGGGACAGCAAACTATGGCTACACCTTC. Translation: CASSLGTANYGYTF. The variable domain in full, completed from reference TRBV5-1 and TRBJ1-2, reads KAGVTQTPRYLIKTRGQQVTLSCSPISGHRSVSWYQQTPGQGLQFLFEYFSETQRNKGNFPGRFSGRQFSNSRSEMNVSTLELGDSALYLCASSLGTANYGYTFGSGTRLTVV.

The chain links TRBV4-3 to TRBJ1-1; D is ambiguous. Germline-derived CDR1 and CDR2 are LGHNA and YSLEER. This CDR3 has 15 amino acids. V was pared by 1 base and J by 8 bases, with 17 bases between. The CDR3 DNA sequence: TGCGCCAGCAGCCAAGGGACGATAAAGCCTGGGGAAGCTTTCTTT. Translation: CASSQGTIKPGEAFF.

The rearrangement uses TRBV5-1 and TRBJ2-3, with 11 bases that match TRBD2. There are 16 residues in the CDR3. Germline V gene lookup returns CDR1 SGHRS and CDR2 YFSETQ. J gave up 6 bases and V 2 bases, and 8 bases lay outside the gene matches. CDR3: CASSFGGTSGGDTQYF. In nucleotides, the CDR3 is TGCGCCAGCAGCTTCGGGGGGACTAGCGGAGGGGATACGCAGTATTTT. The variable domain in full, with the rest retrieved from reference TRBV5-1 and TRBJ2-3, is KAGVTQTPRYLIKTRGQQVTLSCSPISGHRSVSWYQQTPGQGLQFLFEYFSETQRNKGNFPGRFSGRQFSNSRSEMNVSTLELGDSALYLCASSFGGTSGGDTQYFGPGTRLTVL.

The chain employs TRBV29-1 and TRBJ2-1; D uncertain. Trimming shortened V by 4 bases and J by 3 bases, and 7 bases separated the two germline ends. This CDR3 region has 12 residues. Per germline, CDR1 SQVTM and CDR2 ANQGSEA. The CDR3 is CSVGVSYNEQFF. DNA for the CDR3: TGCAGCGTTGGTGTCAGCTACAATGAGCAGTTCTTC.